This paragraph reports one T cell receptor (beta chain). This sample was taken from a study of T cell repertoires in cytomegalovirus infection. Study summary: From public TCR beta signatures came an indication of both CMV infection and matching HLA type.

This CDR3 has 14 residues. Trimming shortened V by 7 bases and J by 0 bases, and 10 bases separated the two germline ends. Germline CDR1 reads SGHVT; CDR2 reads SQSDAQ. Via MiXCR, TCRdb re-called the reads, giving one row per CDR3 protein. Of 450,000 to 650,000 distinct CDR3 sequences in the sample, more than 25% are singletons; the top ten hold 13%. Material for sequencing was PBMCs. This sequence originates from a human donor in good health (CMV status not recorded). Some clones in this sample may be carry-over from other donors' samples. This chain joins TRBV7-4 and TRBJ2-1, with D possibly called TRBD1 or TRBD2 (5 bases each). The CDR3 region has the DNA TGTGCCAGCATATCGGGGCCCTCCTACAATGAGCAGTTCTTC. As protein: CASISGPSYNEQFF.